The 29 T cell receptor beta chains reported below all come from one sample, sequenced in a study of graft-versus-host responses after intestinal transplantation (dated by TCRdb to the early 2020s). Libraries were built with the immunoSEQ multiplex PCR assay. The table comes from immuneACCESS by way of TCRdb, which keeps in-frame sequences with V and J called. Part of the clones is missing from these tables; in studies checked, under half for an unresolved V gene and the rest for unknown reasons. Across this sample there are about 77,000 clones, with 92% seen only once. Roughly 0.7% of the sample lies in the top ten. The source material was PBMCs, sampled 98 days after intestinal transplantation. Every receptor here comes from a human patient who received an intestinal transplant, so some T cells may come from the graft donor.

The chain recombines TRBV2 with TRBJ1-2; D might be TRBD1 (5 bases). V lost 2 bases and J lost 8, with 12 bases in between. The CDR3 spans 13 residues. Germline V gene data show CDR1 as SNHLY and CDR2 as FYNNEI. CDR3 loop: CASSETGGVGYTF. The DNA for the CDR3 is TGTGCCAGCAGTGAAACGGGGGGGGTAGGCTACACCTTC.

This clone was recorded a few times. The V and J genes are TRBV6-6 and TRBJ2-7, with 10 bases fitting TRBD1. This CDR3 has 16 amino acids. The J segment lost 3 bases and the V segment lost 6 bases, leaving 11 bases of the junction unmatched. Germline V gene sequence: CDR1 MNHNY, CDR2 SVGAGI (reference sequence). The CDR3 reads CASRDRGRTVLYEQYF. The CDR3 DNA reads TGTGCCAGCAGAGACAGGGGGCGAACCGTACTCTACGAGCAGTACTTC.

The CDR3 loop reads CASSQGSSNQPQHF. CDR3 nucleotides: TGTGCCAGCAGCCAAGGTTCTAGCAATCAGCCCCAGCATTTT. The J gene is TRBJ1-5, the V gene TRBV5-4; D is unclear. Per germline, CDR1 SGHNT and CDR2 YYREEE (reference sequence). The CDR3 extends over 14 amino acids. V lost 4 bases and J 0 bases, leaving 8 bases between the germline ends.

The chain recombines TRBV19 with TRBJ1-5; unclear D gene. There are 13 residues in the CDR3. Germline CDR1 LNHDA, CDR2 SQIVND (reference sequence). V shed 8 bases and J shed 1 base, with 9 bases lying between them. CDR3 amino acids: CASVGGSNQPQHF. The DNA of the CDR3 is TGTGCCAGTGTCGGAGGGAGCAATCAGCCCCAGCATTTT.

This clone appeared once. The J gene is TRBJ2-2, the V gene TRBV6-4; 8 bases align to TRBD1. The CDR3 is 15 residues long. Looked up from germline, CDR1 is MRHNA and CDR2 is SNTAGT. The V segment lost 0 bases and the J segment 4 bases; nucleotides outside the gene matches: 1. CDR3 sequence (DNA): TGTGCCAGCAGTGACTCCCAGGGGGCCACCGGGGAGCTGTTTTTT. Translating it yields CASSDSQGATGELFF.

The V and J genes are TRBV5-1 and TRBJ2-5; 7 bases fit TRBD2. CDR3 length equals 17 residues. V gave up 4 bases and J gave up 4 bases; unmatched junction bases: 16. Germline values: CDR1 SGHRS, CDR2 YFSETQ. In nucleotides, the CDR3 is TGCGCCAGCAGCGGTCTGACCCTAGCGGATGGGGGAGAGACCCAGTACTTC. It yields the protein CASSGLTLADGGETQYF.

V is TRBV20-1 and J is TRBJ2-7; D gene ambiguous. Germline CDR1 reads DFQATT; CDR2 reads SNEGSKA (reference sequence). The V end lost 4 bases, the J end lost 6 bases, and 7 bases lay between the germline ends. The CDR3 contains 10 residues. The CDR3 coding sequence is TGCAGTGCTATCGGACGCGAGCAGTACTTC. It translates to CSAIGREQYF.

This chain links TRBV5-5 with TRBJ2-3; maybe TRBD1 (6 bases). With 9 bases removed from V and 1 base from J, the gap between germline ends came to 12 bases. The germline CDR1 and CDR2 sequences are SGHKS and YYEKEE (reference sequence). CDR3 length: 13 amino acids. In DNA form, the CDR3 reads TGTGCCAACAGGGTATGGGGCACAGATACGCAGTATTTT. Its translation is CANRVWGTDTQYF.

The CDR3 loop is CASSYSNGNTEAFF. The CDR3, as DNA: TGTGCCAGCAGTTACTCGAATGGGAACACTGAAGCTTTCTTT. V gene TRBV6-5 combines with J gene TRBJ1-1; D gene ambiguous. Germline CDR1 and CDR2: MNHEY and SVGAGI. V shed 0 bases and J shed 1 base, with 6 bases lying between them. The CDR3 extends over 14 amino acids.

The V and J genes are TRBV10-1 and TRBJ1-4; the D gene is possibly TRBD1 (6 bases). The CDR3 covers 14 residues. Trimming stripped 0 bases from V and 6 bases from J, with 8 bases between. Germline CDR1 is WNHNN and CDR2 is SYGVQD (reference sequence). This CDR3 reads CASSESRQDEKLFF. The CDR3 nucleotides are TGCGCCAGCAGTGAGTCAAGACAGGATGAAAAACTGTTTTTT.

The chain is built from TRBV5-6 and TRBJ2-5; the D gene is possibly TRBD2 (6 bases). Matching the DNA end better, TRBJ2-7 makes the J call doubtful. The CDR3 loop spans 13 amino acids. CDR1 is SGHDT and CDR2 is YYEEEE in the germline V gene. The CDR3 is CASSSRELYEQYF. CDR3 nucleotides: TGTGCCAGCAGCTCCCGGGAGCTCTACGAGCAGTACTTC.

The genes are TRBV27 and TRBJ2-6; D not resolved. The CDR3 extends over 13 amino acids. CDR1 and CDR2 from the germline V gene are MNHEY and SMNVEV (reference sequence). V lost 5 bases to trimming and J lost 1 base, with 3 bases between them. The CDR3 sequence: CASSPSGANVLTF. As DNA, the CDR3 is TGTGCCAGCAGTCCGTCTGGGGCCAACGTCCTGACTTTC. The full variable domain, completed using reference TRBV27 and TRBJ2-6, is EAQVTQNPRYLITVTGKKLTVTCSQNMNHEYMSWYRQDPGLGLRQIYYSMNVEVTDKGDVPEGYKVSRKEKRNFPLILESPSPNQTSLYFCASSPSGANVLTFGAGSRLTVL.

The chain combines TRBV7-9 with TRBJ1-4; no definite D call. V dropped 1 base and J dropped 8 bases, with 11 bases sitting between them. CDR3 size: 14 residues. CDR1 is SEHNR and CDR2 is FQNEAQ in the germline V gene (reference sequence). The CDR3 DNA follows: TGTGCCAGCAGCTTAGGGGCGCTAGGAGAAAAACTGTTTTTT. As protein: CASSLGALGEKLFF.

The chain combines TRBV7-8 with TRBJ2-1; TRBD1 matches 9 bases. Trimming cost V 5 bases and J 12 bases; bases outside gene matches: 17. CDR1 is SGHVS and CDR2 is FQNEAQ in the germline V gene. The CDR3 length is 16 residues. The chain's CDR3 is CASSLSGTGSEMGQFF. The CDR3 nucleotides read TGTGCCAGCAGCCTATCCGGGACAGGGAGCGAAATGGGGCAGTTCTTC.

J is TRBJ1-2 and V is TRBV6-6; 9 nucleotides match TRBD1. There are 15 residues in the CDR3. Trimming took 6 bases from V and 4 from J; bases not matched to a gene: 9. CDR1 MNHNY and CDR2 SVGAGI come from the germline V gene (reference sequence). The CDR3 is CASRSPTGGAYGYTF. For the CDR3, the DNA is TGTGCCAGCAGATCACCTACAGGGGGCGCCTATGGCTACACCTTC.

The rearrangement uses TRBV15 and TRBJ2-3; 8 bases map to TRBD2. The V and J ends lost 5 bases and 6 bases, in that order; junction bases with no gene match: 10. CDR3 length: 15 residues. The germline V gene has CDR1 LNHNV and CDR2 YYDKDF (reference sequence). Here the CDR3 reads CATSHRTSFHDTQYF. Here the CDR3 DNA reads TGTGCCACCAGCCACCGGACTAGCTTTCATGATACGCAGTATTTT.

This clone is a singleton in its sample. This chain joins TRBV5-1 and TRBJ2-5; D may correspond to TRBD1 or TRBD2 (5 bases each). Deletions cut 0 bases from V and 7 bases from J, with 10 bases between. Germline V CDR1 and CDR2: SGHRS, YFSETQ. The CDR3 sequence is 13 residues long. The CDR3 sequence: CASSLDGAATQYF. CDR3 DNA: TGCGCCAGCAGCTTGGACGGGGCGGCGACCCAGTACTTC.

This chain joins TRBV6-7 and TRBJ1-1; 7 nucleotides match TRBD1. TRBV6-7 is treated as an ORF (open reading frame) with a function not yet certain. V trimming: 5 bases; J trimming: 0 bases; junction bases outside the gene matches: 9. The CDR3 runs to 16 residues. In nucleotides, the CDR3 is TGTGCCAGCAGTCTGTTAAGGGACAGACTGAACACTGAAGCTTTCTTT. Translation: CASSLLRDRLNTEAFF.

The chain uses TRBV11-2 and TRBJ1-1; 11 bases fit TRBD1. Germline assignment: CDR1 SGHAT and CDR2 FQNNGV. The CDR3 sequence is 13 residues long. The V segment lost 5 bases and the J segment 7 bases; nucleotides outside the gene matches: 3. The CDR3 coding sequence is TGTGCCAGCAGCGGACAGGGGGCACTTGAAGCTTTCTTT. Translated, it gives CASSGQGALEAFF.

V usage is TRBV27 and J usage is TRBJ2-7; 8 nucleotides match TRBD1. From germline, CDR1 is MNHEY and CDR2 SMNVEV (reference sequence). There are 15 residues in the CDR3. V was pared by 3 bases and J by 2 bases, with 6 bases of the junction left unmatched. CDR3 DNA sequence: TGTGCCAGCAGTTTCTCCGGGACAGGCCCCTACGAGCAGTACTTC. As protein: CASSFSGTGPYEQYF.

This clone was found once. This sequence joins TRBV5-7 and TRBJ2-1; 8 bases align to TRBD2. TRBV5-7 is known as an ORF, though its function is uncertain. The CDR3 extends over 16 amino acids. V lost 0 bases and J lost 8; bases outside the gene matches: 10. The CDR3 spells CASSLELAGLCHEQFF. CDR3 coding DNA: TGTGCCAGCAGCTTGGAATTAGCGGGGTTATGCCATGAGCAGTTCTTC.

CDR3 residues: CASSSRQWWGLGEQYF. The CDR3 DNA follows: TGTGCCAGCAGCTCGAGGCAGTGGTGGGGTCTAGGGGAGCAGTACTTC. This chain uses TRBV11-2 with TRBJ2-7; no clear D. The CDR3 has 16 residues. Trimming pared 4 bases from V and 7 bases from J, leaving 23 bases between. Germline lookup yields CDR1 SGHAT and CDR2 FQNNGV.

This rearrangement joins TRBV6-9 to TRBJ1-3; 8 bases match TRBD1. The CDR3 totals 14 residues. Germline V lookup: CDR1 MNHGY, CDR2 SVAAGI. Trimming took 10 bases from V and 2 from J; bases not matched to a gene: 7. The CDR3 nucleotides are TGTGCCATACAGGGGGAAGAGGCTGGAAACACCATATATTTT. Protein: CAIQGEEAGNTIYF.

V gene TRBV4-1 combines with J gene TRBJ2-1; 7 nucleotides line up with TRBD2. Germline CDR1 MGHRA, CDR2 YSYEKL. V was pared by 4 bases and J by 1 base, with 13 bases of the junction left unmatched. CDR3 size: 18 residues. CDR3 in DNA: TGCGCCAGCAGCCCCGCATCGGGGGGAGGGAGGTCCTACAATGAGCAGTTCTTC. This encodes CASSPASGGGRSYNEQFF.

The V gene is TRBV9, the J gene TRBJ2-5; D gene uncertain. The CDR3 extends over 13 amino acids. V lost 0 bases and J 5 bases, leaving 8 bases between the germline ends. Germline-derived CDR1 and CDR2 are SGDLS and YYNGEE. DNA of the CDR3: TGTGCCAGCAGCGTAGCACCTGGGGAGACCCAGTACTTC. Translated, it gives CASSVAPGETQYF.

The chain has TRBV9 and TRBJ2-1; D unresolved. V shed 1 base and J shed 10 bases, with 12 bases lying between them. Germline V gene data show CDR1 as SGDLS and CDR2 as YYNGEE. The CDR3 length is 13 residues. CDR3 in DNA: TGTGCCAGCAGCGTAAAGTTGCCCGGAGAGCAGTTCTTC. Its protein is CASSVKLPGEQFF.

This chain links TRBV5-1 with TRBJ2-5; 8 bases agree with TRBD1. V was pared by 4 bases and J by 5 bases, with 4 bases of the junction left unmatched. The CDR3 loop spans 13 amino acids. From germline, CDR1 is SGHRS and CDR2 YFSETQ. The chain's CDR3 is CASSRQGTETQYF. The CDR3 DNA follows: TGCGCCAGCAGCAGACAGGGGACCGAGACCCAGTACTTC.

The chain links TRBV7-7 to TRBJ2-5, with D possibly being TRBD1 (7 bases). Germline CDR1 reads SSHAT; CDR2 reads FNYEAQ (reference sequence). This CDR3 region has 15 residues. V lost 2 bases and J lost 0, with 10 bases in between. For the CDR3, the DNA is TGTGCCAGCAGCTTAATCAGGGGGGACCAAGAGACCCAGTACTTC. It is translated as CASSLIRGDQETQYF.

The genes are TRBV6-1 and TRBJ2-1; TRBD1 matches at 8 bases. The CDR3 is 14 residues long. Germline CDR1 is MNHNS and CDR2 is SASEGT. V trimming: 5 bases; J trimming: 5 bases; junction bases outside the gene matches: 5. The CDR3 loop reads CASSIDRGHNEQFF. CDR3 nucleotide sequence: TGTGCCAGCAGTATAGACAGGGGACACAATGAGCAGTTCTTC.